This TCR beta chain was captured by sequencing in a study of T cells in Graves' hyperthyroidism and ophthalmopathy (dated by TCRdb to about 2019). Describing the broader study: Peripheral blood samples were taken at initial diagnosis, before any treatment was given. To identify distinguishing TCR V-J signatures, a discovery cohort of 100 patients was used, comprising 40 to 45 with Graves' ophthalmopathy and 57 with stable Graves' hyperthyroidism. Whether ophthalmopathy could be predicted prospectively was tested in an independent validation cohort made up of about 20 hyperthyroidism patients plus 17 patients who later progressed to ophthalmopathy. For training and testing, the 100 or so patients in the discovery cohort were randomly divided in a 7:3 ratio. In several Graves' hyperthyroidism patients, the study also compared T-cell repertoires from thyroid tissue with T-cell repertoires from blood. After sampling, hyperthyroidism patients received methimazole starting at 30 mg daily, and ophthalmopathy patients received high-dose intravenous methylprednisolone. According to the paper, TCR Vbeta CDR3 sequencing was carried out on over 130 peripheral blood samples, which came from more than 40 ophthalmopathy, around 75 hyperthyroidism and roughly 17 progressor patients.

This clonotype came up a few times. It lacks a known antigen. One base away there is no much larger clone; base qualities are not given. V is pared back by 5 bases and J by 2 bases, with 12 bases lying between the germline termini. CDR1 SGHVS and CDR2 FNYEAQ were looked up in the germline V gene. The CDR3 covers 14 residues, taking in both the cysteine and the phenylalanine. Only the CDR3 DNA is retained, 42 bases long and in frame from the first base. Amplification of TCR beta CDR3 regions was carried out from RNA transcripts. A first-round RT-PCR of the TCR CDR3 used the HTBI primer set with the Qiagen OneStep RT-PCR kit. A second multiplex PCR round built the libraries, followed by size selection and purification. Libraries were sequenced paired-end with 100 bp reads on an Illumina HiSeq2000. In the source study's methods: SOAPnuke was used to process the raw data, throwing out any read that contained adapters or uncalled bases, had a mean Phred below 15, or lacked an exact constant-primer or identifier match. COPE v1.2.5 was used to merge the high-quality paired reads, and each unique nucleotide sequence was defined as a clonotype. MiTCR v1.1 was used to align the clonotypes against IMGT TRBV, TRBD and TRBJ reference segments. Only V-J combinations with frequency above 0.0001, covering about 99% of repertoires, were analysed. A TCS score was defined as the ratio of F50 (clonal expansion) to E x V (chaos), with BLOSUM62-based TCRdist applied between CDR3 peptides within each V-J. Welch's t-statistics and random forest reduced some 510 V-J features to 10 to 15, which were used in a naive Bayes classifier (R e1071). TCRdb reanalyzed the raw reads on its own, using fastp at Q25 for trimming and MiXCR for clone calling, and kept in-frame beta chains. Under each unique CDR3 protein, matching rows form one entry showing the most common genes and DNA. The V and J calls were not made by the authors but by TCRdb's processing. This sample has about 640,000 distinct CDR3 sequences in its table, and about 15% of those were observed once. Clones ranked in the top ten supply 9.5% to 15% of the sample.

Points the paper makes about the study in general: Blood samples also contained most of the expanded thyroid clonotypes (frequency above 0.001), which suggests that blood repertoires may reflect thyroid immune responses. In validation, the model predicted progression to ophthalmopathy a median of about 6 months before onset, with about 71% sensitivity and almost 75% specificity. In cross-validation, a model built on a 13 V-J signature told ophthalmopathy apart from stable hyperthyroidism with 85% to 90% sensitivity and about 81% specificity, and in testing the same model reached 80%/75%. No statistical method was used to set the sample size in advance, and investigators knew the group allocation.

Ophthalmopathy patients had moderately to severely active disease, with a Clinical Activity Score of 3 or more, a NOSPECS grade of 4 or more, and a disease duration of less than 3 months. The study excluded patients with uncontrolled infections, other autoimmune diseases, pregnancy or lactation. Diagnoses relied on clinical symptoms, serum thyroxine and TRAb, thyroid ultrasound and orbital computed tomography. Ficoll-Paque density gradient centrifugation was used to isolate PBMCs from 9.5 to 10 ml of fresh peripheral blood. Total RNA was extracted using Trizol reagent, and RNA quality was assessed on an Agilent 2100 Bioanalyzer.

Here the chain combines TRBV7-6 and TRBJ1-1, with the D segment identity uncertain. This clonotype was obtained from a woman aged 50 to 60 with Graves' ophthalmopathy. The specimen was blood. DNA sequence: TGTGCCAGCAGCCCCGTAGTAAGAAACACTGAAGCTTTCTTT. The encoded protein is CASSPVVRNTEAFF.